This T cell receptor beta chain was sequenced during a study of blood T cell repertoires in COVID-19. The germline CDR1 and CDR2 sequences are MNHEY and SMNVEV (reference sequence). This CDR3 is built from 15 residues. V was cut by 3 bases and J by 0 bases, with 9 bases left in between. Using immunoSEQ multiplex PCR, the repertoire was profiled, and TCRdb retains in-frame clones only, with some absent. The table shows 120,000 to 150,000 clones, with about 91% occurring only once. The V and J genes are TRBV27 and TRBJ1-5; D is possibly TRBD1 (5 bases). This TCR derives from a woman between 45 and 65 years old with acute or convalescent COVID-19. Input material: peripheral blood. The CDR3 nucleotides are TGTGCCAGCAGTTTCTCGACAGCTAGCAATCAGCCCCAGCATTTT. It translates to CASSFSTASNQPQHF.